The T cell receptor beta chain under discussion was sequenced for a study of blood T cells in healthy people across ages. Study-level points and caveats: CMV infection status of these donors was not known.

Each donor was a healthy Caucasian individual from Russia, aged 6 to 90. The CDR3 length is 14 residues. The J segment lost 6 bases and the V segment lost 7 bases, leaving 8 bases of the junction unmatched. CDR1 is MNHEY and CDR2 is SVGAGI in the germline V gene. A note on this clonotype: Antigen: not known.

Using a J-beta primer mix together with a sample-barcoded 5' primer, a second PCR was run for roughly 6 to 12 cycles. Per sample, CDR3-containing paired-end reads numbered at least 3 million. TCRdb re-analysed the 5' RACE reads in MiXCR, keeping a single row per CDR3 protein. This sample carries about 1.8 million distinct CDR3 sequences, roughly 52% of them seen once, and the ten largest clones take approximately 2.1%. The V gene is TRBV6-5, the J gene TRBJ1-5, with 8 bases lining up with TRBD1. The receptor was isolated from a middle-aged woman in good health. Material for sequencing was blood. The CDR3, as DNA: TGTGCCAGCATGGGACAGGCCGGGGGTCAGCCCCAGCATTTT. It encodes CASMGQAGGQPQHF.